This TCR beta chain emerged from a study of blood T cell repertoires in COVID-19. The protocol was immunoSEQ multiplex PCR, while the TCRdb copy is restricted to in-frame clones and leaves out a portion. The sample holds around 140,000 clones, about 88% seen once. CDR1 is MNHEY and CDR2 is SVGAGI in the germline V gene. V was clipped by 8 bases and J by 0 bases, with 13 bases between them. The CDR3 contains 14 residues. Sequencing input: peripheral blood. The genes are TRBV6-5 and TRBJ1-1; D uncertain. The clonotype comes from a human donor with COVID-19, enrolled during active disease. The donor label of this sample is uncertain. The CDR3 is CASPEAGLNTEAFF. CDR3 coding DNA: TGTGCCAGCCCTGAGGCGGGGTTGAACACTGAAGCTTTCTTT.